One sample yielded the 21 T cell receptor beta chains listed below, sequenced in a study of graft-versus-host responses after intestinal transplantation. For these TCRs, the target antigens are not known. Data came from immunoSEQ multiplex PCR; TCRdb stores just in-frame clones and leaves some out. The data show tens of thousands of clones, with roughly nine tenths seen just once and approximately 0.6% held by the top ten. The sequences come from unstimulated CD4+ T cells sorted from spleen or lymph node cells, collected before transplant. The receptors originated from a human donor who was the organ donor for an intestinal transplant.

The CDR3 bases are TGTGCCAGCAGTTTCTACAGGGGGCAGGTCAATCAGCCCCAGCATTTT. It translates to CASSFYRGQVNQPQHF. This chain connects TRBV27 to TRBJ1-5; 9 bases are a match to TRBD1. Per the germline V gene, CDR1 is MNHEY and CDR2 is SMNVEV (reference sequence). The J segment lost 3 bases and the V segment lost 3 bases, leaving 6 bases of the junction unmatched. The CDR3 sequence is 16 residues long.

J is TRBJ2-1 and V is TRBV5-4, with 8 bases lining up with TRBD2. This CDR3 spans 14 amino acids. The germline gives CDR1 SGHNT, CDR2 YYREEE (reference sequence). Germline trimming cut 1 base from V and 15 bases from J; bases unmatched to any gene: 12. The CDR3 region has the DNA TGTGCCAGCAGCTTGTCCTCGGTGCGGGAGGATCGGTTCTTC. This codes for CASSLSSVREDRFF. Filled out from reference TRBV5-4 and TRBJ2-1, the complete variable domain reads ETGVTQSPTHLIKTRGQQVTLRCSSQSGHNTVSWYQQALGQGPQFIFQYYREEENGRGNFPPRFSGLQFPNYSSELNVNALELDDSALYLCASSLSSVREDRFFGPGTRLTVL.

The chain joins TRBV28 to TRBJ2-7; D is possibly TRBD1 (5 bases). V gave up 5 bases and J gave up 7 bases, with 12 bases separating them. The CDR3 is made up of 12 amino acids. The germline V gene encodes CDR1 MDHEN and CDR2 SYDVKM. CDR3 in amino acids: CASSIPWTEQYF. CDR3 bases: TGTGCCAGCAGTATTCCCTGGACAGAGCAGTACTTC.

As DNA, the CDR3 is TGTGCCAGCAGCCAAGATTACCCGAACAGTGTTATGAATCAGCCCCAGCATTTT. Amino acid sequence: CASSQDYPNSVMNQPQHF. The J gene is TRBJ1-5, the V gene TRBV4-2; no clear D gene. V was clipped by 0 bases and J by 4 bases, with 19 bases between them. The CDR3 covers 18 residues. Germline CDR1 reads LGHNA; CDR2 reads YNFKEQ.

The CDR3 DNA sequence: TGTGCCAGCAGCGTACCGGGACTAGCGGGAGTAAATACGCAGTATTTT. Protein product: CASSVPGLAGVNTQYF. The rearrangement links TRBV5-4 to TRBJ2-3; TRBD2 matches 14 bases. Per germline, CDR1 SGHNT and CDR2 YYREEE (reference sequence). The CDR3 spans 16 residues. J gave up 7 bases and V 4 bases, and 8 bases lay outside the gene matches.

The chain is built from TRBV29-1 and TRBJ1-1; 8 nucleotides line up with TRBD1. CDR1 is SQVTM and CDR2 is ANQGSEA in the germline V gene. V lost 0 bases, J lost 4 bases, and 4 bases stayed unmatched. The length of the CDR3 is 14 residues. The CDR3 sequence is CSVEEIQGGTEAFF. CDR3 bases: TGCAGCGTTGAAGAGATACAGGGGGGCACTGAAGCTTTCTTT.

J is TRBJ1-2 and V is TRBV28; D is undetermined. CDR3 length: 13 amino acids. V shed 8 bases and J shed 0 bases, with 10 bases lying between them. Germline lookup yields CDR1 MDHEN and CDR2 SYDVKM. CDR3 in amino acids: CASGVGPNYGYTF. The CDR3, as DNA: TGTGCCAGCGGCGTGGGCCCTAACTATGGCTACACCTTC.

This clone has more than one count but fewer than ten. The rearrangement uses TRBV11-2 and TRBJ2-1; no clear D gene. The V end lost 5 bases, the J end lost 2 bases, and 10 bases lay between the germline ends. Germline loops: CDR1 SGHAT, CDR2 FQNNGV. The CDR3 has 14 residues. The CDR3 nucleotides are TGTGCCAGCAGCCGTCTGGAGACCTACAATGAGCAGTTCTTC. Protein sequence: CASSRLETYNEQFF.

V is TRBV5-1 and J is TRBJ1-2, with D tentatively TRBD1 (5 bases). This CDR3 spans 17 amino acids. The ends were cut back, 4 bases at V and 5 bases at J, with 24 bases in the middle. Germline-derived CDR1 and CDR2 are SGHRS and YFSETQ. DNA for the CDR3: TGCGCCAGCAGCATAGATCGGGACTCAGGAAGCGTATATGGCTACACCTTC. It yields the protein CASSIDRDSGSVYGYTF.

J is TRBJ2-5 and V is TRBV28, with TRBD2 matching over 7 bases. TRBJ2-7 explains the end of the DNA better; the J call may be wrong. The CDR3 runs to 13 residues. Per the germline V gene, CDR1 is MDHEN and CDR2 is SYDVKM. CDR3 coding DNA: TGTGCCAGCAAGGGGACTACTCCATACGAGCAGTACTTC. Translating gives CASKGTTPYEQYF.

The chain employs TRBV18 and TRBJ1-1; 7 bases align to TRBD1. J gave up 4 bases and V 0 bases, and 2 bases lay outside the gene matches. The CDR3 is made up of 14 amino acids. The V gene's germline CDR1 is KGHSH and CDR2 LQKENI. CDR3 residues: CASSPPGQPTEAFF. The DNA for the CDR3 is TGTGCCAGCTCACCACCGGGACAGCCCACTGAAGCTTTCTTT.

The chain employs TRBV7-2 and TRBJ1-4, with 8 bases fitting TRBD1. Trimming took 6 bases from V and 8 from J; bases not matched to a gene: 5. The length of the CDR3 is 13 residues. Germline V gene sequence: CDR1 SGHTA, CDR2 FQGNSA. CDR3 amino acids: CASRIDRGEKLFF. The CDR3 bases are TGTGCCAGCAGAATCGACAGGGGAGAAAAACTGTTTTTT.

Only one count was recorded for this clone. The rearrangement links TRBV7-9 to TRBJ2-1; maybe TRBD1 (5 bases). Trimming took off 5 bases at V and 3 bases at J, with 8 bases between the two ends. Looked up from germline, CDR1 is SEHNR and CDR2 is FQNEAQ (reference sequence). This CDR3 spans 13 amino acids. Written as DNA, the CDR3 is TGTGCCAGCAGCGAGACAGTCTACAATGAGCAGTTCTTC. Encoded protein: CASSETVYNEQFF.

This clone was counted once. The J gene is TRBJ1-1, the V gene TRBV4-3, with 8 bases identical to TRBD1. This CDR3 spans 13 amino acids. V dropped 6 bases and J dropped 4; count of bases not matched to a gene: 4. The germline gives CDR1 LGHNA, CDR2 YSLEER. CDR3 nucleotide sequence: TGCGCCAGCAGGTTCACAGGGGGCACTGAAGCTTTCTTT. Translating gives CASRFTGGTEAFF.

DNA of the CDR3: TGTGCCAGCAGCCAAGATGCCCTAGCGGGAGGGCTGCGGTACTTC. Translation: CASSQDALAGGLRYF. The genes are TRBV4-2 and TRBJ2-5; TRBD2 aligns across 12 bases. Germline trimming cut 0 bases from V and 13 bases from J; bases unmatched to any gene: 9. Germline lookup yields CDR1 LGHNA and CDR2 YNFKEQ. The CDR3 has 15 residues.

This chain connects TRBV2 to TRBJ2-5; 11 nucleotides agree with TRBD2. Germline V gene sequence: CDR1 SNHLY, CDR2 FYNNEI. V shed 6 bases and J 0 bases; nucleotides not matched to a gene: 6. The CDR3 runs 16 residues. CDR3 sequence (DNA): TGTGCCAGCAGAGGGACTAGCGGTCTGTACCAAGAGACCCAGTACTTC. Encoded protein: CASRGTSGLYQETQYF.

V usage is TRBV18 and J usage is TRBJ1-1; 7 bases are a match to TRBD1. The germline CDR1 and CDR2 sequences are KGHSH and LQKENI. The CDR3 contains 15 residues. V lost 1 base to trimming and J lost 0 bases; unmatched junction nucleotides: 2. The CDR3 spells CASSPRGQVNTEAFF. CDR3 nucleotides: TGTGCCAGCTCACCACGTGGACAGGTGAACACTGAAGCTTTCTTT.

This clone was detected only a few times. V usage is TRBV2 and J usage is TRBJ2-7; 8 nucleotides line up with TRBD2. CDR3 size: 14 residues. Looked up from germline, CDR1 is SNHLY and CDR2 is FYNNEI. Germline trimming cut 6 bases from V and 4 bases from J; bases unmatched to any gene: 8. CDR3 in DNA: TGTGCCAGCAGGCCGGGACTAGGGGGGTACGAGCAGTACTTC. Translation: CASRPGLGGYEQYF.

The rearrangement links TRBV9 to TRBJ1-4; 9 bases align to TRBD1. V lost 0 bases, J lost 3 bases, and 6 bases stayed unmatched. There are 17 residues in the CDR3. CDR1 SGDLS and CDR2 YYNGEE come from the germline V gene. This CDR3 reads CASSVAPRQGANEKLFF. The CDR3 nucleotides read TGTGCCAGCAGCGTAGCCCCACGACAGGGGGCTAATGAAAAACTGTTTTTT.

This chain joins TRBV6-7 and TRBJ1-1, with 7 bases matching TRBD1. TRBV6-7 is annotated as an ORF whose role is uncertain. There are 11 residues in the CDR3. J gave up 8 bases and V 9 bases, and 6 bases lay outside the gene matches. Here the CDR3 reads CARNKDREAFF. The CDR3 region has the DNA TGTGCCAGAAATAAGGACAGGGAAGCTTTCTTT.

This sequence joins TRBV19 and TRBJ2-7; 11 bases map to TRBD2. The J segment lost 6 bases and the V segment lost 1 base, leaving 8 bases of the junction unmatched. This CDR3 region has 16 residues. Germline V CDR1 and CDR2: LNHDA, SQIVND (reference sequence). CDR3 in DNA: TGTGCCAGTAGTATAGTGAAAAGGACTAGCGGGCCCGAGCAGTACTTC. Translation: CASSIVKRTSGPEQYF.